These T cell receptor beta chains were read from a single sample in a study of technical replicates of blood from a handful of donors. Sequencing used immunoSEQ multiplex PCR; TCRdb keeps in-frame clones, though not all of them. The sample includes 75,000 to 100,000 clones, around 96% of them seen just once. The sequencing sample was made of T cells isolated from PBMCs. These receptors originate from a human donor in good health. Both conserved end residues are part of each CDR3. A D gene is named only where the DNA matches it firmly. A clone size is listed for some rows: how often the clone was seen (once, few, many), or a class if it is expanded.

clone_size	cdr3_length	d_call	v_call	j_call	cdr3_nt	cdr3_aa
NA	14	NA	TRBV27	TRBJ2-7	TGTGCCAGCAGTTCCCGGGACACTTACTACGAGCAGTACTTC	CASSSRDTYYEQYF
NA	15	NA	TRBV6-5	TRBJ1-1	TGTGCCAGCAGTTACGGGGGCAGGGCAAACACTGAAGCTTTCTTT	CASSYGGRANTEAFF
few	11	NA	TRBV10-3	TRBJ2-1	TGTGCCATCAGTGAGTCGAGGGAGCAGTTCTTC	CAISESREQFF
NA	15	TRBD1	TRBV7-9	TRBJ2-2	TGTGCCAGCAGCCAAATAGGACAGGGGGCCGGGGAGCTGTTTTTT	CASSQIGQGAGELFF
NA	11	NA	TRBV20-1	TRBJ2-3	TGCAGTGTCAACCCGGGAGATACGCAGTATTTT	CSVNPGDTQYF
NA	16	NA	TRBV21-1	TRBJ2-3	TGTGCCAGCAGCCCACAGGGTAAGATGTCGACAGATACGCAGTATTTT	CASSPQGKMSTDTQYF
NA	15	NA	TRBV7-2	TRBJ2-6	TGTGCCAGCAGACTAGGTGTTCTAGGGGCCAACGTCCTGACTTTC	CASRLGVLGANVLTF
NA	15	NA	TRBV5-5	TRBJ1-2	TGTGCCAGCAGCTTGGGAGGAGGGACTAACTATGGCTACACCTTC	CASSLGGGTNYGYTF
NA	16	TRBD2	TRBV6-5	TRBJ2-3	TGTGCCAGCAGTTACAGTAGCGGGAGGGACACGGATACGCAGTATTTT	CASSYSSGRDTDTQYF
NA	12	NA	TRBV5-8	TRBJ2-7	TGTGCCAGCAGCTTGGCTGGGCTCGAGCAGTACTTC	CASSLAGLEQYF
NA	16	TRBD2	TRBV13	TRBJ2-3	TGTGCCAGCAGCTTTCTAGCGGGAGCTATCACAGATACGCAGTATTTT	CASSFLAGAITDTQYF
NA	14	TRBD2	TRBV19	TRBJ2-1	TGTGCCAGTAGGCCACTAGCGGAGTACAATGAGCAGTTCTTC	CASRPLAEYNEQFF
NA	16	NA	TRBV19	TRBJ1-4	TGTGCCAGTAGTCTATCCCGGGAGGCAACTAATGAAAAACTGTTTTTT	CASSLSREATNEKLFF
once	15	NA	TRBV18	TRBJ1-2	TGTGCCAGCTCACCGCGACTCACAGGGACCTATGGCTACACCTTC	CASSPRLTGTYGYTF
NA	14	TRBD2	TRBV25-1	TRBJ2-7	TGTGCCAGCAGTTCGGAGGGAGGGGCGTACGAGCAGTACTTC	CASSSEGGAYEQYF
NA	11	NA	TRBV10-1	TRBJ1-2	TGCGCCATCAGGTCTTATCCCATATGCAGATTC	CAIRSYPICRF
NA	14	TRBD1	TRBV27	TRBJ1-5	TGTGCCAGCAGTCCAGGGACAGGGGGCTTGCCCCAGCATTTT	CASSPGTGGLPQHF
once	17	TRBD2	TRBV5-8	TRBJ2-4	TGTGCCAGCAGCTTTACCGGGACTAGCTCCGCCAAAAACATTCAGTACTTC	CASSFTGTSSAKNIQYF
NA	17	TRBD1	TRBV5-1	TRBJ1-2	TGCGCCAGCAGCTTGGGCGGGACAGGGAGCTATAACTATGGCTACACCTTC	CASSLGGTGSYNYGYTF
NA	14	TRBD2	TRBV7-9	TRBJ2-1	TGTGCCAGCAGAGCGACTAGCGTATACAATGAGCAGTTCTTC	CASRATSVYNEQFF
NA	18	TRBD1	TRBV5-1	TRBJ2-3	TGCGCCAGCAGCTTGCGCCTCAAGACAGGGGGGAGCACAGATACGCAGTATTTT	CASSLRLKTGGSTDTQYF
NA	15	TRBD1	TRBV7-2	TRBJ1-5	TGTGCCAGCAGCCCTCGGACAGGGGGCCAGCAGCCCCAGCATTTT	CASSPRTGGQQPQHF
NA	14	NA	TRBV7-8	TRBJ2-3	TGTGCCAGCAGCTCTGAGCGGGGCACAGATACGCAGTATTTT	CASSSERGTDTQYF
NA	15	NA	TRBV6-1	TRBJ1-4	TGTGCCAGCAGTGAACGATTCGTAACAGGTGAAAAACTGTTTTTT	CASSERFVTGEKLFF
few	11	NA	TRBV20-1	TRBJ1-1	TGCAGTGCTAGTAAGAACACTGAAGCTTTCTTT	CSASKNTEAFF
once	17	NA	TRBV25-1	TRBJ1-1	TGTGCCAGCAGTGATGCCAGGCAGGGCAGGGGTGGGACTGAAGCTTTCTTT	CASSDARQGRGGTEAFF
once	12	NA	TRBV27	TRBJ1-1	TGTGCCAGCAGCACTAGGAACACTGAAGCTTTCTTT	CASSTRNTEAFF
NA	16	TRBD1	TRBV19	TRBJ1-1	TGTGCCAGTAGTACCTTACAGGGGGCCCTGGGCACTGAAGCTTTCTTT	CASSTLQGALGTEAFF
NA	12	TRBD1	TRBV19	TRBJ1-1	TGTGCCAGTAGGGACAGGGTCACTGAAGCTTTCTTT	CASRDRVTEAFF
NA	13	NA	TRBV9	TRBJ1-2	TGTGCCAGCAGCGGGGCCCCTCCTTATGGCTACACCTTC	CASSGAPPYGYTF
NA	16	NA	TRBV7-9	TRBJ1-2	TGTGCCAGCACCACCTCGTTTGAGGAGATCAACTATGGCTACACCTTC	CASTTSFEEINYGYTF
NA	10	NA	TRBV28	TRBJ1-2	TGTGCCAGCAGTCGGGGGGGCTACACCTTC	CASSRGGYTF
once	11	TRBD1	TRBV20-1	TRBJ1-2	TGCAGTGCTATAACAGGGGTCGGCTACACCTTC	CSAITGVGYTF
NA	12	TRBD1	TRBV28	TRBJ1-2	TGTGCCGGACAGGGTAGTAGCTATGGCTACACCTTC	CAGQGSSYGYTF
once	13	NA	TRBV25-1	TRBJ2-1	TGTGCCAGCGGTAGCAGGGGTCCCAATGAGCAGTTCTTC	CASGSRGPNEQFF
NA	13	NA	TRBV7-3	TRBJ1-1	TGTGCCAGCAGCTTAAGGCAGGGAGGTGAAGCTTTCTTT	CASSLRQGGEAFF
NA	13	TRBD1	TRBV6-5	TRBJ2-1	TGTGCCAGCCGACAGGGAGCCTACAATGAGCAGTTCTTC	CASRQGAYNEQFF
once	15	TRBD1	TRBV7-9	TRBJ1-2	TGTGCCAGCAGCTTATGGCAGGGGGACAACTATGGCTACACCTTC	CASSLWQGDNYGYTF
NA	17	TRBD2	TRBV4-3	TRBJ2-1	TGCGCCAGCAGCCAAGATCTAGGTAGCGGGAAAAACAATGAGCAGTTCTTC	CASSQDLGSGKNNEQFF
NA	15	TRBD1	TRBV10-1	TRBJ1-2	TGCGCCAGCTCAACAGGGGGGGTTTCTAACTATGGCTACACCTTC	CASSTGGVSNYGYTF
once	14	NA	TRBV7-6	TRBJ1-3	TGTGCCAGCAGCCGAGCTCGAATCGGAAACACCATATATTTT	CASSRARIGNTIYF
NA	16	NA	TRBV19	TRBJ1-1	TGTGCCAGTAGTATGGTAGACAGACCTATGAACACTGAAGCTTTCTTT	CASSMVDRPMNTEAFF
NA	15	TRBD2	TRBV27	TRBJ2-7	TGTGCCAGCAGACTTGGACTAGCGGGAGTTTTCGAGCAGTACTTC	CASRLGLAGVFEQYF
NA	13	NA	TRBV5-5	TRBJ2-7	TGTGCCAGCAGCTTCCTTCTGAGTTACGAGCAGTACTTC	CASSFLLSYEQYF
NA	15	TRBD1	TRBV5-1	TRBJ1-4	TGCGCCAGCAGCTTGGGGGACAGAGGTCGAGAAAAACTGTTTTTT	CASSLGDRGREKLFF
NA	17	TRBD2	TRBV7-6	TRBJ2-3	TGTGCCAGCAGCTTAGCGGGGACGGGAGGCCTCCTTGGGGCGCAGTATTTT	CASSLAGTGGLLGAQYF
NA	15	NA	TRBV7-9	TRBJ2-7	NA	CASSFGEGPFHEQYF
NA	14	TRBD1	TRBV5-8	TRBJ1-1	TGTGCCAGCAGCATAACAGGGGACGGGGCTGAAGCTTTCTTT	CASSITGDGAEAFF
NA	16	NA	TRBV7-9	TRBJ1-1	TGTGCCAGCAGCCCTGTCTTCGGAGGGCGGAATACTGAAGCTTTCTTT	CASSPVFGGRNTEAFF